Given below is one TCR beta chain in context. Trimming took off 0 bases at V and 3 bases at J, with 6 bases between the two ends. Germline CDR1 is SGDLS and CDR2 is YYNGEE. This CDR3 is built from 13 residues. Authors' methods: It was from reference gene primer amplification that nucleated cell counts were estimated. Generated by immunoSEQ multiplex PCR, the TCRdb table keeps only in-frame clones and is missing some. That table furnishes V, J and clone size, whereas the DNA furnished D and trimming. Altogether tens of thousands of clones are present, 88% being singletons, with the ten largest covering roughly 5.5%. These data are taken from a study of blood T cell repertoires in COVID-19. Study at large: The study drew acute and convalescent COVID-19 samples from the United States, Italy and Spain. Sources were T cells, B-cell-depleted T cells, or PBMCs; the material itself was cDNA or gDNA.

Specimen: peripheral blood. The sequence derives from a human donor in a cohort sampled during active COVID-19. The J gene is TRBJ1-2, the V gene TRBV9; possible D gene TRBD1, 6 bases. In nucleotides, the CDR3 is TGTGCCAGCAGCGTAGGACAGGACTATGGCTACACCTTC. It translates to CASSVGQDYGYTF.